Listed below are T cell receptor beta chains from one sample, sequenced in a study of T cells in Graves' hyperthyroidism and ophthalmopathy. TCRdb re-analysed the multiplex PCR reads in MiXCR, keeping a single row per CDR3 protein. The table shows hundreds of thousands of distinct CDR3 sequences, with 40% to 55% occurring only once. The sequencing sample was made of peripheral blood or thyroid tissue (not recorded which). The receptor source for this set is a woman under 30 with Graves' hyperthyroidism. CDR3s include the opening cysteine and the closing phenylalanine or tryptophan. Fields, in order: CDR3 DNA, CDR3 protein, J gene, D gene, CDR3 length, clone size, V gene. D genes are given only for firm matches. Only part of the rows carry a size: once, few, many, or a class if the clone is expanded.

TGTGCCAGCAGTGAATTTGGGGGGGCGGCGGTTGGCTACACCTTC | CASSEFGGAAVGYTF | TRBJ1-2 | NA | 15 | once | TRBV25-1
TGTGCCAGCGGCTCCGGGACAGGGAGAGAATTTGGCTACACCTTC | CASGSGTGREFGYTF | TRBJ1-2 | TRBD1 | 15 | NA | TRBV7-9
TGTGCCAGCAGCGTAAAGACAGGGGGGCAGCCCCAGCATTTT | CASSVKTGGQPQHF | TRBJ1-5 | TRBD1 | 14 | many | TRBV7-2
TGCAGTGCTTCCTCCGGGACGGCTGGAAACACCATATATTTT | CSASSGTAGNTIYF | TRBJ1-3 | NA | 14 | few | TRBV20-1
TGCGCCAGCAGCATCCTCGGGGCAGCTTACGAGCAGTACTTC | CASSILGAAYEQYF | TRBJ2-7 | NA | 14 | few | TRBV5-1
TGCAGGGTTGAGGGGGCCGGCTATGGCTACACCTTC | CRVEGAGYGYTF | TRBJ1-2 | TRBD1 | 12 | few | TRBV29-1
TGTGCCAGCAGCCCCGGGAGTTCCTCCTACGAGCAGTACTTC | CASSPGSSSYEQYF | TRBJ2-7 | NA | 14 | NA | TRBV2
TGTGCCATCAGCCGGGCCCCCGGAGACGAGCAGTACTTC | CAISRAPGDEQYF | TRBJ2-7 | NA | 13 | few | TRBV10-3
TGCGCCAGCAGCAGGGGGGGGGAGGGCAATCAGCCCCAGCATTTT | CASSRGGEGNQPQHF | TRBJ1-5 | NA | 15 | NA | TRBV5-1
TGTGCCACCAGTGACCCTGTGGGGGGCGAGCAGTACTTC | CATSDPVGGEQYF | TRBJ2-7 | NA | 13 | many | TRBV24-1
TGTGCCAGCAGCTTAACTAGCGGCCACGAGCAGTACTTC | CASSLTSGHEQYF | TRBJ2-7 | TRBD2 | 13 | NA | TRBV7-9
TGTGCCAGCGCTACGGGTCCGAACTATGGCTACACCTTC | CASATGPNYGYTF | TRBJ1-2 | NA | 13 | many | TRBV14
TGTGCCAGCAGCTTGCCCGTAAGCGCAGGCGGGGAGCAGTACTTC | CASSLPVSAGGEQYF | TRBJ2-7 | NA | 15 | few | TRBV7-4
TGTGCCAGTAGGCCCAGGGGGAGCACTGAAGCTTTCTTT | CASRPRGSTEAFF | TRBJ1-1 | TRBD1 | 13 | NA | TRBV19
TGCGCCAGCAGCTTGGGGGGGGCGCGGAACTATGGCTACACCTTC | CASSLGGARNYGYTF | TRBJ1-2 | NA | 15 | NA | TRBV5-1
TGTGCCAGCAGATCGGGGCCTTATGGCTACACCTTC | CASRSGPYGYTF | TRBJ1-2 | NA | 12 | many | TRBV2
TGTGCCACCAGCAGTTTCTTAGGGACCGCCTACGAGCAGTACTTC | CATSSFLGTAYEQYF | TRBJ2-7 | NA | 15 | NA | TRBV15
TGCAGCGTTGAAGAGTACCCAGGGGTCGACTCTGGGGCCAACGTCCTGACTTTC | CSVEEYPGVDSGANVLTF | TRBJ2-6 | NA | 18 | NA | TRBV29-1
TGTGCCAGCTTAGGGGATGGAAACACCATATATTTT | CASLGDGNTIYF | TRBJ1-3 | NA | 12 | NA | TRBV11-2
TGTGCCATCGGGGACCAAAGCTCAGCAACTAATGAAAAACTGTTTTTT | CAIGDQSSATNEKLFF | TRBJ1-4 | NA | 16 | NA | TRBV10-3
TGTGCCATCAGTGAGACCGCCTGGACAGGGGGCCCTGAAAAACTGTTTTTT | CAISETAWTGGPEKLFF | TRBJ1-4 | TRBD1 | 17 | NA | TRBV10-3
TGCAGCGTAGACCCGGGGGCCGAGGGTGGCTACACCTTC | CSVDPGAEGGYTF | TRBJ1-2 | NA | 13 | NA | TRBV29-1
TGTGCCAGCAGCTTCTCCGGGACGAACACCGGGGAGCTGTTTTTT | CASSFSGTNTGELFF | TRBJ2-2 | NA | 15 | few | TRBV7-9
TGTGCCACCAGCACGGGACACACCGGGGAGCTGTTTTTT | CATSTGHTGELFF | TRBJ2-2 | NA | 13 | many | TRBV24-1
TGTGCCAGCAGCCTGGAGAGAGGCACCGGGGAGCTGTTTTTT | CASSLERGTGELFF | TRBJ2-2 | NA | 14 | few | TRBV7-9
TGCGCCAGCAGCAGCGGGGACAGGGGTTACGAGCAGTACTTC | CASSSGDRGYEQYF | TRBJ2-7 | TRBD1 | 14 | NA | TRBV5-1
TGTGCCAGCAGTCCTCCGACGGCTAGCAATCAGCCCCAGCATTTT | CASSPPTASNQPQHF | TRBJ1-5 | NA | 15 | few | TRBV6-1
TGTGCCAGCAGTATAGGACGGACTTTC | CASSIGRTF | TRBJ2-6 | NA | 9 | once | TRBV2